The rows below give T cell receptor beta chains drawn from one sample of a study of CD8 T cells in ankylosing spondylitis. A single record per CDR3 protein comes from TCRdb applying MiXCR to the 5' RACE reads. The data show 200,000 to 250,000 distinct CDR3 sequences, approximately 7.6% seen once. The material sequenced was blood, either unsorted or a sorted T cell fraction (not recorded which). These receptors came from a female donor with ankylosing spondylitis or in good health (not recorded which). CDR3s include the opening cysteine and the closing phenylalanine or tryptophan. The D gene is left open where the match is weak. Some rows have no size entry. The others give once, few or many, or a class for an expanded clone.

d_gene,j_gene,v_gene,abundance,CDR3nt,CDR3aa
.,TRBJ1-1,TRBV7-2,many,TGTGCCAGCAGCTTAACCAGGGCTGAAGCTTTCTTT,CASSLTRAEAFF
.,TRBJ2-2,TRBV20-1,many,TGCAGTGCTAGATCCGGTCGTGAGAACACCGGGGAGCTGTTTTTT,CSARSGRENTGELFF
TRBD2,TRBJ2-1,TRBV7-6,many,TGTGCCAGCAGCTCCGAAAGGTGGGAGGGATCTTACAATGAGCAGTTCTTC,CASSSERWEGSYNEQFF
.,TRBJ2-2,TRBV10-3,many,TGTGCCACAAAAACAGTATCTCAGGACACCGGGGAGCTGTTTTTT,CATKTVSQDTGELFF
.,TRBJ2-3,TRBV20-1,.,TGCAGTGCTAACCGTCGGAGTACTAGCACAGATACGCAGTATTTT,CSANRRSTSTDTQYF
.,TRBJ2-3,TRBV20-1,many,TGCAGTGCCCGAGGTCTGCTAGATACGCAGTATTTT,CSARGLLDTQYF
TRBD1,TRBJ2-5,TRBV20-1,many,TGCAGTGCTAGACCTTCGAGACAGGGCCTCGGAGAGACCCAGTACTTC,CSARPSRQGLGETQYF
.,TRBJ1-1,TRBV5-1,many,TGCGCCAGTTTAGATTATCGTGGGAGGAACACTGAAGCTTTCTTT,CASLDYRGRNTEAFF
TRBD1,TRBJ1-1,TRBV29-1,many,TGCAGCGGCCGACAGGGGGGGGACACTGAAGCTTTCTTT,CSGRQGGDTEAFF
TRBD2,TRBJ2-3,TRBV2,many,TGTGCCAGCAGTGATCAACTAGCGGCCGACACAGATACGCAGTATTTT,CASSDQLAADTDTQYF
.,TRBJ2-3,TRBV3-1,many,TGTGCCAGCAGCCTGCTGGCTGGCACAGATACGCAGTATTTT,CASSLLAGTDTQYF
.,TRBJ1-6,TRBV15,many,TGTGCCACCAGCAGAGATAAGGGCGGTTCACCCCTCCACTTT,CATSRDKGGSPLHF
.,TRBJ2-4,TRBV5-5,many,TGTGCCAGCAGCCCTCTCATGGTTACCCAAGCCAAAAACATTCAGTACTTC,CASSPLMVTQAKNIQYF
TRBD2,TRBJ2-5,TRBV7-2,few,TGTGCCAGCAGCTCGGGACGCGGGAGCGAGACCCAGTACTTC,CASSSGRGSETQYF
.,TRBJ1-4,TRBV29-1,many,TGCACCCCCTGGGGGCGACCTAATGAAAAACTGTTTTTT,CTPWGRPNEKLFF
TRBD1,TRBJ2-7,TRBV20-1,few,TGCAGTGCTAGGGGGGACAGGGACTACGAGCAGTACTTC,CSARGDRDYEQYF
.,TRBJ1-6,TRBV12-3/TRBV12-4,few,TGTGCCAGCAGTTTTGGGGCAGGAGTAAACTCACCCCTCCACTTT,CASSFGAGVNSPLHF
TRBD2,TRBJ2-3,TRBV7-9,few,TGTGCCAGCAGCTCTTCCGGGACTAGCGGATTCGGAGATACGCAGTATTTT,CASSSSGTSGFGDTQYF
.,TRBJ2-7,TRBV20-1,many,TGCAGTGCTAGACCCCTAGTCGAGCAGTACTTC,CSARPLVEQYF
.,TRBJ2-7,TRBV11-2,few,TGTGCCAGCAGCTTAGGCCAGGACGGTTCCTACGAGCAGTACTTC,CASSLGQDGSYEQYF
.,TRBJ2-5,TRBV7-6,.,TGTGCCTGCAGCTTAGTAGTACGGGAGACCCAGTACTTC,CACSLVVRETQYF
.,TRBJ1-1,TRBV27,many,TGTGCCAGCAGTCCTCGACTCCTTCTAGGCACTGAAGCTTTCTTT,CASSPRLLLGTEAFF
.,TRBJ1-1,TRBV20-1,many,TGCAGTGCTAGAGGAGAGGCAGGGAAGATGGAGAACACTGAAGCTTTCTTT,CSARGEAGKMENTEAFF
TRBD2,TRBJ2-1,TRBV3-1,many,TGTGCCAGCAGCCATGCGGGAGGTGAGCAGTTCTTC,CASSHAGGEQFF
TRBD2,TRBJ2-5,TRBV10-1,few,TGCGCCAGCAGAGGGACTAGCGGGAGTGAGGGAGAGACCCAGTACTTC,CASRGTSGSEGETQYF
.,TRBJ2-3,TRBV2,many,TGTGCCAGCAGTGAAGGCTTAACAGATACGCAGTATTTT,CASSEGLTDTQYF
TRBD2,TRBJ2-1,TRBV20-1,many,TGCAGTGCTAGATACGGCGGGAGGTTGAATGAGCAGTTCTTC,CSARYGGRLNEQFF
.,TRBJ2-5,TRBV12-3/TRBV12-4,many,TGTGCCAGCGGTCCCCGACCGCTTTCGGAGACCCAGTACTTC,CASGPRPLSETQYF
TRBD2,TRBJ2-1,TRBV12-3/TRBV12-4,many,TGTGCCAGCAGTGTAGCGGGAGGTCGTTCCTACAATGAGCAGTTCTTC,CASSVAGGRSYNEQFF
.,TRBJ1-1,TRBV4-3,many,TGCGCCAGCAGCCAACTTATGGGGGACACTGAAGCTTTCTTT,CASSQLMGDTEAFF
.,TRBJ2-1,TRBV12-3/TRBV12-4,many,TGTGCCAGCAGGTCGACAGTCAGCTCCTACAATGAGCAGTTCTTC,CASRSTVSSYNEQFF
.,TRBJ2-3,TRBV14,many,TGTGCCAGCAGCCAGATTGGAAATACGCAGTATTTT,CASSQIGNTQYF
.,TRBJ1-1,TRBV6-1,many,TGTGCCAGCAGCCTGCGAGGGGGGGGCACTGAAGCTTTCTTT,CASSLRGGGTEAFF
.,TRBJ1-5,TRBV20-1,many,TGCAGTGCTCATTCGGGGGTAAATCAGCCCCAGCATTTT,CSAHSGVNQPQHF
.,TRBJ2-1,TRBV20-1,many,TGCAGTGCTAGAGTACCTGGTTCAGGTCCTTACAATGAGCAGTTCTTC,CSARVPGSGPYNEQFF
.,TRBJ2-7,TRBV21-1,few,TGTGCCAGCAGCAGGACTCAGAGCTCCTACGAGCAGTACTTC,CASSRTQSSYEQYF
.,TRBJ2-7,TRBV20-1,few,TGCAGTGCTCCCCGGGCCCCCCTTAGCGGCGAGCAGTACTTC,CSAPRAPLSGEQYF
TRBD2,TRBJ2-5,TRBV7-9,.,TGTGCCAGCTGTCTAGCGGGAGGTTTGCAAGAGACCCAGTACTTC,CASCLAGGLQETQYF
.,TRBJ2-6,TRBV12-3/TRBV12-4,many,TGTGCCAGCAGTTTAGGGGTCCTGACTTTC,CASSLGVLTF
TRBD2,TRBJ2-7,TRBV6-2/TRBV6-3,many,TGTGCCAGCGTAGGGTCGGGAGCGGGACCAGGTTTGCTACGAAAGCAGTACTTC,CASVGSGAGPGLLRKQYF
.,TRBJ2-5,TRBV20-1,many,TGCAGTGCTCCTCGACTAGGCCTTATAGAGACCCAGTACTTC,CSAPRLGLIETQYF
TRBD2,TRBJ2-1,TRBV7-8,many,TGTGCCAGCAGCTTAGCGGGGACTAGCGGGAATGAGCAGTTCTTC,CASSLAGTSGNEQFF
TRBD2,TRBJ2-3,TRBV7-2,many,TGTGCCAGCAGCCCCCCCAAAGGGCGGGAGGGCACAGATACGCAGTATTTT,CASSPPKGREGTDTQYF
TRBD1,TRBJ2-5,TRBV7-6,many,TGTGCCAGCAGCTACCAGGGGGCTGAGGAGACCCAGTACTTC,CASSYQGAEETQYF
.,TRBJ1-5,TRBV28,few,TGTGCCAGCAGTTTAACCAGAGGGGATGAGCAGCCCCAGCATTTT,CASSLTRGDEQPQHF
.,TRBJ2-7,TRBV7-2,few,TGTGCCAGCAGCCTACAGTCGGTCTACGAGCAGTACTTC,CASSLQSVYEQYF
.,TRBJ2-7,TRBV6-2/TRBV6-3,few,TGTGCCAGCAGTTACTCGGTCGACAGGCCCTCCTACGAGCAGTACTTC,CASSYSVDRPSYEQYF
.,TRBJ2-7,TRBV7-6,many,TGTGCCAGCAGCTTACTGCACGCTCCTTTATCCGAGCAGTACTTC,CASSLLHAPLSEQYF
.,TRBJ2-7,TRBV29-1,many,TGCAGCGTTGGATCTCAACCCGGCTACGAGCAGTACTTC,CSVGSQPGYEQYF
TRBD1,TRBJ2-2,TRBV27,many,TGTGCCAGCAGTTGGGGGACAGCGAACACCGGGGAGCTGTTTTTT,CASSWGTANTGELFF
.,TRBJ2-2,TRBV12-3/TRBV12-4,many,TGTGCCAGTAAACTTACTGAGGGCGGGGAGCTGTTTTTT,CASKLTEGGELFF
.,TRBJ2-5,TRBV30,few,TGTGCCTGGAGTCCCGGGATGGGGACCCAGTACTTC,CAWSPGMGTQYF
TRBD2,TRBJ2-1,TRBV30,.,TGTGCCTGGAGTGACCCCGTCAGCGGGAGAGTATATGAGCAGTTCTTC,CAWSDPVSGRVYEQFF
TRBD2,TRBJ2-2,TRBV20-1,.,TGCAGTGCTAGAGACCCGGGACTAGCGGGAATGGGGGAGCTGTTTTTT,CSARDPGLAGMGELFF
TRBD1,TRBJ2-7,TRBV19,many,TGTGCCAGTAGCCGAAGGACAGGGGGCGGTGAGCAGTACTTC,CASSRRTGGGEQYF